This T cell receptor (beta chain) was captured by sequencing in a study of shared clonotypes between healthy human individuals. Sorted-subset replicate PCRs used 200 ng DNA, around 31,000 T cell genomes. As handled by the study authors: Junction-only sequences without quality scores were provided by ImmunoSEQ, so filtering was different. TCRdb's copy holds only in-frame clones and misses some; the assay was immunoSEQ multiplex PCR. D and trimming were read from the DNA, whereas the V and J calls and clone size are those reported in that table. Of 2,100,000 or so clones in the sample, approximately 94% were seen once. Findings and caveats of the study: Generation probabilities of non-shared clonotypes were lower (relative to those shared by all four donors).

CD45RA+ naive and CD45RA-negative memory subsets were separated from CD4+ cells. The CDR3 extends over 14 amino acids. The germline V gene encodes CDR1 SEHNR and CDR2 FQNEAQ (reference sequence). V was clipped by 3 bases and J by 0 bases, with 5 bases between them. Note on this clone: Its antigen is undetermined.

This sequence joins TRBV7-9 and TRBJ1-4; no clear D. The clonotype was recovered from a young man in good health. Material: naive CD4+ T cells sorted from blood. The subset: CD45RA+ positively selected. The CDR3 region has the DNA TGTGCCAGCAGCTTGGATGCAACTAATGAAAAACTGTTTTTT. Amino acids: CASSLDATNEKLFF.